Given below is one T cell receptor beta chain in context. Its antigen remains unknown. The record originates from a study of post-analysis software for immune sequencing data. Study results and limitations: Batch-mates among the samples co-clustered strongly by F measure. Patients carried five TRBV segments more frequently than controls did, and TRBV5-6, TRBV5-1 and TRBV20-1 were among them. Multiple sclerosis was associated with a significant reduction in normalized Chao1 diversity relative to controls.

The CDR3 has 15 amino acids. Trimming removed 6 bases at V and 0 bases at J, with 11 bases between. The germline CDR1 and CDR2 sequences are MNHNY and SVGAGI (reference sequence). Unique molecular identifiers had been added to the TCR beta cDNA libraries. TCRdb reanalysed the PCR reads using MiXCR and keeps one entry per CDR3 protein. Of about 500,000 distinct CDR3 sequences listed, roughly 45% were seen once; the top ten hold around an eighth. Sample: blood. The chain links TRBV6-6 to TRBJ2-2; D tentatively fits TRBD1 or TRBD2 (5 bases each). The TCR comes from a girl aged 10-17 years with multiple sclerosis. Here the CDR3 reads CASRGPGSNTGELFF. The CDR3 DNA reads as TGTGCCAGCAGGGGGCCGGGATCGAACACCGGGGAGCTGTTTTTT.